Below, 21 T cell receptor beta chains from the same sample are listed, as sequenced in a study of blood T cell repertoires in COVID-19. Sequenced by immunoSEQ multiplex PCR; TCRdb stores in-frame clones only, minus some. The table shows approximately 190,000 clones, with 80% occurring only once. Sample: peripheral blood. These receptor sequences come from a man aged 60-69 years with acute or convalescent COVID-19.

The chain uses TRBV11-3 and TRBJ2-1, with 8 bases aligning to TRBD1. Trimming removed 1 base from V and 6 bases from J; junction bases left unmatched: 5. The CDR3 sequence is 15 residues long. Germline V gives CDR1 SGHNT, CDR2 YENEEA. The CDR3, as DNA: TGTGCCAGCAGCTTAGGTAATACAGGGGGCAATGAGCAGTTCTTC. This gives the protein CASSLGNTGGNEQFF.

The chain is built from TRBV6-5 and TRBJ1-6; D is perhaps TRBD1 (5 bases). The CDR3 length is 13 residues. Germline-derived CDR1 and CDR2 are MNHEY and SVGAGI. Trimming shortened V by 3 bases and J by 11 bases, and 11 bases separated the two germline ends. The CDR3 region is CASSYGGGTPLHF. The CDR3 region has the DNA TGTGCCAGCAGTTATGGGGGGGGTACACCCCTCCACTTT.

The rearrangement links TRBV9 to TRBJ1-2, with 7 positions matching TRBD1. Germline values: CDR1 SGDLS, CDR2 YYNGEE. CDR3 length equals 17 residues. Trimming cost V 3 bases and J 4 bases; bases outside gene matches: 15. CDR3 sequence: CASSGSNIRGELYGYTF. In nucleotides, the CDR3 is TGTGCCAGCAGCGGATCAAACATCAGGGGGGAACTCTATGGCTACACCTTC. Variable domain in full (rest from reference TRBV9 and TRBJ1-2): DSGVTQTPKHLITATGQRVTLRCSPRSGDLSVYWYQQSLDQGLQFLIQYYNGEERAKGNILERFSAQQFPDLHSELNLSSLELGDSALYFCASSGSNIRGELYGYTFGSGTRLTVV.

V gene TRBV10-3 combines with J gene TRBJ2-2; 10 bases are shared with TRBD1. This CDR3 is 15 amino acids long. V was pared by 10 bases and J by 7 bases, with 12 bases of the junction left unmatched. Germline loops: CDR1 ENHRY, CDR2 SYGVKD. The DNA of the CDR3 is TGTGCCACTTTAAAGGACAGGGGGTCGAACGGGGAGCTGTTTTTT. It translates to CATLKDRGSNGELFF.

V is TRBV11-2 and J is TRBJ1-5; TRBD1 is a possible D gene (5 bases). This CDR3 has 13 residues. V was pared by 3 bases and J by 5 bases, with 8 bases between. CDR1 SGHAT and CDR2 FQNNGV come from the germline V gene. CDR3 nucleotide sequence: TGTGCCAGCAGCTTTGACAGAGATCAGCCCCAGCATTTT. This gives the protein CASSFDRDQPQHF.

The J gene is TRBJ2-5, the V gene TRBV7-8; no firm D call. The germline V gene has CDR1 SGHVS and CDR2 FQNEAQ. The CDR3 length is 14 residues. V was shortened by 1 base and J by 5 bases, with 11 bases between the two germline ends. DNA of the CDR3: TGTGCCAGCAGCTTAGGATCCCAGAAGGAGACCCAGTACTTC. It yields the protein CASSLGSQKETQYF. Full variable domain (rest looked up from reference TRBV7-8 and TRBJ2-5): GAGVSQSPRYKVAKRGQDVALRCDPISGHVSLFWYQQALGQGPEFLTYFQNEAQLDKSGLPSDRFFAERPEGSVSTLKIQRTQQEDSAVYLCASSLGSQKETQYFGPGTRLLVL.

The chain uses TRBV11-2 and TRBJ2-5; D might be TRBD1 (5 bases). Looked up from germline, CDR1 is SGHAT and CDR2 is FQNNGV. Trimming left V 8 bases short and J 2 bases short, with 18 bases between. This CDR3 is 15 amino acids long. CDR3: CASGPLAGSQETQYF. In nucleotides, the CDR3 is TGTGCCAGCGGCCCTCTGGCAGGGTCGCAAGAGACCCAGTACTTC.

This chain joins TRBV6-5 and TRBJ2-2; D remains unclear. The CDR3 loop spans 14 amino acids. Germline loops: CDR1 MNHEY, CDR2 SVGAGI. Trimming removed 6 bases at V and 2 bases at J, with 10 bases between. CDR3 nucleotide sequence: TGTGCCAGCAGCAAGCTTCTTAACACCGGGGAGCTGTTTTTT. Translating gives CASSKLLNTGELFF.

The V call is TRBV7-8, the J call TRBJ1-2; D unclear. V was trimmed by 1 base and J by 0 bases, leaving 9 bases between them. Germline assignment: CDR1 SGHVS and CDR2 FQNEAQ. This CDR3 is 15 amino acids long. The DNA for the CDR3 is TGTGCCAGCAGCTTAGAGTCACAGTCTAACTATGGCTACACCTTC. Its translation is CASSLESQSNYGYTF.

The chain is built from TRBV10-3 and TRBJ2-1; 7 nucleotides align to TRBD1. The CDR3 spans 15 residues. Germline values: CDR1 ENHRY, CDR2 SYGVKD. V shed 0 bases and J 1 base; nucleotides not matched to a gene: 0. The CDR3 bases are TGTGCCATCAGTGAGTCGGGACAGTCCTACAATGAGCAGTTCTTC. This encodes CAISESGQSYNEQFF.

The rearrangement uses TRBV10-3 and TRBJ1-5; TRBD1 might be the D (5 bases). CDR1 is ENHRY and CDR2 is SYGVKD in the germline V gene. The CDR3 loop spans 14 amino acids. Trimming shortened V by 6 bases and J by 5 bases, and 14 bases separated the two germline ends. This CDR3 is CAISEGQGYQPQHF. In DNA form, the CDR3 reads TGTGCCATCAGCGAAGGGCAGGGCTATCAGCCCCAGCATTTT.

The chain carries TRBV3-1 (or the pseudogene TRBV3-2) and TRBJ2-7; possible D gene TRBD2, 6 bases. Trimming pared 4 bases from V and 7 bases from J, leaving 17 bases between. The CDR3 consists of 14 residues. CDR1 LGHDT and CDR2 YNNKEL come from the germline V gene (reference sequence). The CDR3 spells CASSPLGGGREQYF. CDR3 DNA: TGTGCCAGCAGCCCCCTCGGGGGTGGACGGGAGCAGTACTTC.

The chain has TRBV9 and TRBJ2-3, with 8 positions matching TRBD2. The germline V gene encodes CDR1 SGDLS and CDR2 YYNGEE. The CDR3 sequence is 18 residues long. The trim removed 4 bases at V and 2 bases at J, leaving 15 bases unmatched. The CDR3 DNA sequence: TGTGCCAGCAGCTGGGGGACTAGGGGATGGACTAACACAGATACGCAGTATTTT. This sequence encodes CASSWGTRGWTNTDTQYF.

The chain joins TRBV5-6 to TRBJ1-4; no reliable D call. With 2 bases removed from V and 5 bases from J, the gap between germline ends came to 10 bases. Germline V lookup: CDR1 SGHDT, CDR2 YYEEEE. This CDR3 comprises 14 residues. The CDR3 spells CASSLVGGNEKLFF. As DNA, the CDR3 is TGTGCCAGCAGCTTAGTGGGCGGGAATGAAAAACTGTTTTTT.

The rearrangement uses TRBV29-1 and TRBJ2-7; 10 bases are a match to TRBD1. J was trimmed by 4 bases and V by 1 base; bases with no gene match: 4. Germline V gene lookup returns CDR1 SQVTM and CDR2 ANQGSEA. This CDR3 is 14 amino acids long. The CDR3 DNA follows: TGCAGCGTTGAAGTTCGGGACAGGGGATACGAGCAGTACTTC. It encodes CSVEVRDRGYEQYF.

This chain connects TRBV7-9 to TRBJ2-1, with TRBD2 matching over 10 bases. This CDR3 spans 16 amino acids. V gave up 8 bases and J gave up 8 bases; unmatched junction bases: 15. The germline V gene has CDR1 SEHNR and CDR2 FQNEAQ (reference sequence). CDR3 coding DNA: TGTGCCAGCCTCCCAGCTAGCGGGAGAGGGGGCGATGAGCAGTTCTTC. It yields the protein CASLPASGRGGDEQFF.

The V and J genes are TRBV10-3 and TRBJ2-6; 9 bases line up with TRBD1. CDR3 size: 17 residues. V lost 3 bases, J lost 0 bases, and 3 bases stayed unmatched. The V gene's germline CDR1 is ENHRY and CDR2 SYGVKD. The CDR3 region is CAISEQGATSGANVLTF. The CDR3 coding sequence is TGTGCCATCAGTGAACAGGGGGCGACCTCTGGGGCCAACGTCCTGACTTTC.

This chain uses TRBV10-2 with TRBJ2-7, with 9 bases matching TRBD2. The CDR3 has 14 residues. V gave up 7 bases and J gave up 3 bases; unmatched junction bases: 7. CDR1 is WSHSY, CDR2 SAAADI, per germline. The CDR3 protein is CASTPLAGIYEQYF. As DNA, the CDR3 is TGCGCCAGCACGCCGCTAGCGGGGATCTACGAGCAGTACTTC.

Only a few counts were recorded for this clone. The genes are TRBV15 and TRBJ1-2; TRBD1 is a possible D gene (5 bases). Trimming took off 0 bases at V and 2 bases at J, with 7 bases between the two ends. The germline CDR1 and CDR2 sequences are LNHNV and YYDKDF (reference sequence). The CDR3 is made up of 14 amino acids. DNA of the CDR3: TGTGCCACCAGCAGAGATGCAGGGAACTATGGCTACACCTTC. This gives the protein CATSRDAGNYGYTF.

CDR3 sequence reads: CASSIDRGYNSPLHF. The DNA of the CDR3 is TGTGCCAGCAGCATAGACAGGGGTTACAATTCACCCCTCCACTTT. The chain employs TRBV7-9 and TRBJ1-6, with TRBD1 matching over 8 bases. Per the germline V gene, CDR1 is SEHNR and CDR2 is FQNEAQ (reference sequence). The CDR3 has 15 residues. Losses at the gene ends were 5 bases for V and 7 bases for J; bases not matched to a gene: 7.

The V call is TRBV10-2, the J call TRBJ2-1; 11 nucleotides agree with TRBD2. The CDR3 has 15 residues. With V trimmed by 6 bases and J by 4 bases, 5 bases remained unmatched. The germline V gene has CDR1 WSHSY and CDR2 SAAADI. The CDR3 is CASSPTSGGYNEQFF. Written as DNA, the CDR3 is TGCGCCAGCAGCCCTACTAGCGGGGGTTACAATGAGCAGTTCTTC.